These 29 T cell receptor beta chains were sequenced from one sample in a study of T cells expressing NK-cell markers. TCRdb re-called the 5' RACE reads and catalogs CDR3 proteins one per entry, DNA excluded. This repertoire includes 150,000 to 200,000 distinct CDR3 sequences. The specimen was blood T cells: a sorted CD56 or NKG2C T cell subset, CD4+ or CD8+ T cells, or bulk PBMC T cells (not recorded which). These receptors were collected from a man between 18 and 69 years old in good health.

The CDR3 sequence is CASSAQGQGAQEQYF. This sequence joins TRBV9 and TRBJ2-7; TCRdb picks TRBD1, but there is no DNA to check that call. The CDR3 covers 15 residues. Per germline, CDR1 SGDLS and CDR2 YYNGEE.

CDR3: CASSLTVGRESNQPQHF. The genes are TRBV7-8 and TRBJ1-5; TCRdb returns TRBD1, unconfirmable since there is no DNA. This CDR3 contains 17 residues. Germline CDR1 and CDR2: SGHVS and FQNEAQ.

The chain joins TRBV7-8 to TRBJ2-4; the TCRdb D gene call, TRBD2, has no DNA to confirm it. The CDR3 totals 14 residues. Per germline, CDR1 SGHVS and CDR2 FQNEAQ. The CDR3 loop is CASSSLAGKNIQYF.

Here the CDR3 reads CASGSGTDDEQFF. This sequence joins TRBV12-5 and TRBJ2-1; TCRdb designates TRBD1, a call that cannot be tested without DNA. The length of the CDR3 is 13 residues. Germline V CDR1 and CDR2: LGHNT, FRNRAP.

The chain has TRBV12-3 or TRBV12-4 and TRBJ2-3; TCRdb indicates TRBD1, and absent DNA this call remains unverified. This CDR3 is 12 amino acids long. CDR3 sequence reads: CASSPGTAEQYF.

This sequence joins TRBV2 and TRBJ1-5; absent DNA, TCRdb's TRBD1 call cannot be checked. The CDR3 totals 16 residues. Germline-derived CDR1 and CDR2 are SNHLY and FYNNEI. The CDR3 protein is CASSEGGHLSNQPQHF.

The chain employs TRBV2 and TRBJ1-5; the TCRdb call, TRBD1, lacks DNA for checking. The germline V gene has CDR1 SNHLY and CDR2 FYNNEI. There are 13 residues in the CDR3. CDR3 sequence reads: CAASGTDNQPQHF. Together with reference TRBV2 and TRBJ1-5, the CDR3 gives the full variable domain: EPEVTQTPSHQVTQMGQEVILRCVPISNHLYFYWYRQILGQKVEFLVSFYNNEISEKSEIFDDQFSVERPDGSNFTLKIRSTKLEDSAMYFCAASGTDNQPQHFGDGTRLSIL.

The rearrangement joins TRBV7-9 to TRBJ2-7; TCRdb returns TRBD2, unconfirmable since there is no DNA. CDR3 length equals 14 residues. CDR1 is SEHNR, CDR2 FQNEAQ, per germline (reference sequence). CDR3 region: CASSLNPLAYEQYF.

The J gene is TRBJ2-1, the V gene TRBV9; TCRdb selects TRBD1, and the lack of DNA leaves this call unchecked. Germline lookup yields CDR1 SGDLS and CDR2 YYNGEE. The CDR3 is 13 residues long. CDR3 protein: CASRGPGYNEQFF.

The V and J genes are TRBV4-1 and TRBJ1-1; TCRdb picks TRBD1, but there is no DNA to check that call. From germline, CDR1 is MGHRA and CDR2 YSYEKL. The CDR3 covers 17 residues. The CDR3 sequence: CASSQDVPRVANTEAFF.

This chain links TRBV27 with TRBJ1-2; absent DNA, TCRdb's TRBD1 call cannot be checked. The CDR3 contains 16 residues. Germline V lookup: CDR1 MNHEY, CDR2 SMNVEV (reference sequence). The CDR3: CASSATLARVNYGYTF.

The chain's CDR3 is CASSLALTEETQYF. The chain uses TRBV7-9 and TRBJ2-5. Germline CDR1 SEHNR, CDR2 FQNEAQ (reference sequence). This CDR3 is built from 14 residues.

The chain is built from TRBV28 and TRBJ2-7. The CDR3 spans 15 residues. The germline V gene has CDR1 MDHEN and CDR2 SYDVKM. This chain's CDR3 is CASQRKLMSSYEQYF.

The chain has TRBV6-1 and TRBJ1-1; lacking DNA, the TRBD1 call made by TCRdb goes unchecked. This CDR3 is built from 19 residues. CDR1 MNHNS and CDR2 SASEGT come from the germline V gene. CDR3 sequence reads: CASSDEIRLTGLLGTEAFF.

CDR3 residues: CASSDLDRGLTGELFF. The J gene is TRBJ2-2, the V gene TRBV6-1; TCRdb lists TRBD1, though no DNA is available to test this call. CDR1 and CDR2 (germline): MNHNS, SASEGT. The CDR3 extends over 16 amino acids.

The chain combines TRBV5-1 with TRBJ1-1; TCRdb returns TRBD1, unconfirmable since there is no DNA. CDR3 length: 17 amino acids. CDR1 is SGHRS, CDR2 YFSETQ, per germline. The CDR3 reads CASSPGHGGLMNTEAFF.

J is TRBJ1-4 and V is TRBV13; TCRdb designates TRBD1, a call that cannot be tested without DNA. The germline V gene encodes CDR1 PRHDT and CDR2 FYEKMQ (reference sequence). The CDR3 has 16 amino acids. This CDR3 reads CASSSPRQGRNEKLFF.

Here the CDR3 reads CASSLGYGSNNEQFF. The rearrangement joins TRBV7-8 to TRBJ2-1. The CDR3 loop spans 15 amino acids. In germline, CDR1 is SGHVS, CDR2 FQNEAQ.

The chain combines TRBV28 with TRBJ2-2; TCRdb proposes TRBD1, but this gene call is untestable without DNA. The CDR3 is 13 residues long. CDR1 and CDR2 (germline): MDHEN, SYDVKM. This CDR3 is CASSHRGVGELFF.

This chain uses TRBV7-9 with TRBJ1-1. The CDR3 is 13 amino acids. Looked up from germline, CDR1 is SEHNR and CDR2 is FQNEAQ (reference sequence). CDR3 in amino acids: CASSPAGNTEAFF.

The genes are TRBV6-5 and TRBJ1-5. The germline V gene encodes CDR1 MNHEY and CDR2 SVGAGI. The CDR3 runs 13 residues. The CDR3 sequence is CASSNNLRTPQHF.

The genes are TRBV21-1 and TRBJ2-2; TCRdb's D gene call, TRBD1, goes unchecked for lack of DNA. TRBV21-1 is assigned pseudogene status. The CDR3 consists of 17 residues. The CDR3 reads CASAGPGGAANTGELFF.

This chain connects TRBV19 to TRBJ1-1; the TCRdb call, TRBD1, lacks DNA for checking. This CDR3 region has 14 residues. In germline, CDR1 is LNHDA, CDR2 SQIVND (reference sequence). CDR3 sequence: CASSVYRANTEAFF.

The chain is built from TRBV2 and TRBJ2-7; TCRdb lists TRBD2, though no DNA is available to test this call. Germline V lookup: CDR1 SNHLY, CDR2 FYNNEI. The CDR3 sequence is 15 residues long. The CDR3 loop is CASSDLAGTTYEQYF. Variable domain in full (rest from reference TRBV2 and TRBJ2-7): EPEVTQTPSHQVTQMGQEVILRCVPISNHLYFYWYRQILGQKVEFLVSFYNNEISEKSEIFDDQFSVERPDGSNFTLKIRSTKLEDSAMYFCASSDLAGTTYEQYFGPGTRLTVT.

The chain has TRBV4-1 and TRBJ2-1; no DNA is available, so the TRBD1 call from TCRdb remains unchecked. Germline V gene lookup returns CDR1 MGHRA and CDR2 YSYEKL. CDR3 length: 16 amino acids. CDR3 sequence: CASSRGGQTSYNEQFF.

This chain connects TRBV25-1 to TRBJ1-2; TCRdb's D call of TRBD1 is untestable without DNA. The CDR3 runs 16 residues. The germline V gene encodes CDR1 MGHDK and CDR2 SYGVNS. This CDR3 is CASNSRRDNTNYGYTF.

V is TRBV27 and J is TRBJ2-7; TCRdb indicates TRBD2, and absent DNA this call remains unverified. The CDR3 is made up of 13 amino acids. Germline loops: CDR1 MNHEY, CDR2 SMNVEV (reference sequence). The CDR3: CASSFTSGGEQYF.

V is TRBV10-3 and J is TRBJ1-2. This CDR3 has 14 amino acids. The V gene's germline CDR1 is ENHRY and CDR2 SYGVKD. This chain's CDR3 is CAISESGQFYGYTF.

The CDR3 here is CASSERQYDQPQHF. The chain joins TRBV2 to TRBJ1-5; the TRBD1 assignment by TCRdb is unverifiable without DNA. The CDR3 totals 14 residues. Germline values: CDR1 SNHLY, CDR2 FYNNEI.